This T cell receptor (beta chain) was documented in a study of control samples from healthy donors and cancer patients. V was clipped by 4 bases and J by 5 bases; unmatched bases: 10. CDR3 length: 15 residues. Germline CDR1 SGHTA, CDR2 FQGNSA. The assay was immunoSEQ multiplex PCR, and TCRdb's table has in-frame clones only and misses some. The table shows 200,000 to 250,000 clones, with about 94% occurring only once. The source of this sequence is a man aged 45-65 years in good health. The J gene is TRBJ2-7, the V gene TRBV7-2; 8 positions match TRBD1. The sample was blood. The CDR3 is CASSSRQGRTDEQYF. The CDR3 region has the DNA TGTGCCAGCAGCTCCAGACAGGGGAGAACAGACGAGCAGTACTTC.